The T cell receptor (beta chain) described here comes from a study of blood T cell repertoires in COVID-19. Produced via immunoSEQ multiplex PCR; TCRdb's table is partial and in-frame only. The data contain tens of thousands of clones, roughly 89% of them singletons. Per the germline V gene, CDR1 is SNHLY and CDR2 is FYNNEI. Trimming shortened V by 1 base and J by 6 bases, and 16 bases separated the two germline ends. The length of the CDR3 is 15 residues. The clonotype was recovered from an elderly woman with active or convalescent COVID-19. The rearrangement links TRBV2 to TRBJ2-7, with D possibly matching TRBD2 (5 bases). Sequenced: peripheral blood. The DNA for the CDR3 is TGTGCCAGCAGTGAAGGCGGGTCAGGCGGGCTCGAGCAGTACTTC. Translation: CASSEGGSGGLEQYF.